Here is one TCR beta chain with its context. Produced via immunoSEQ multiplex PCR; TCRdb's table is partial and in-frame only. This sample has about 2.3 million clones, with around 93% found just once. These data come from a study of shared clonotypes between healthy human individuals. Looked up from germline, CDR1 is SGHRS and CDR2 is YFSETQ. The trim removed 3 bases at V and 5 bases at J, leaving 5 bases unmatched. The CDR3 totals 14 residues. Material: naive CD4+ T cells from PBMCs. As for subset: CD45RA+ positively selected. The receptor comes from a man aged 18 to 29 in good health. Some clones in this sample may be carry-over from other donors' samples. The chain has TRBV5-1 and TRBJ2-1, with 7 bases matching TRBD1. The CDR3 DNA is TGCGCCAGCAGCTACAGGGGTGGGGACAATGAGCAGTTCTTC. This sequence encodes CASSYRGGDNEQFF.